This is a list of T cell receptor beta chains from one sample in a study of shared clonotypes between healthy human individuals. TCRdb's copy holds only in-frame clones and misses some; the assay was immunoSEQ multiplex PCR. The sample consists of fewer than 1.6 million clones, about 98.5% of them appearing once. Sequencing was carried out using naive CD4+ T cells sorted from blood. Receptors originate from a man between 25 and 39 years old in good health. Both conserved end residues are part of each CDR3. The D gene is left open where the match is weak. Clone size is given for some rows only: seen once, a few or many times, or a class if the clone is expanded.

j_call | v_call | clone_size | d_call | cdr3_nt | cdr3_aa
TRBJ2-7 | TRBV6-1 | NA | NA | TGTGCCAGCAGTGAAGTTTCTCCAGGACAAGGGTACGAGCAGTACTTC | CASSEVSPGQGYEQYF
TRBJ1-5 | TRBV7-3 | NA | NA | TGTGCCAGCAGCTTAACGAGGGATCAGCCCCAGCATTTT | CASSLTRDQPQHF
TRBJ2-5 | TRBV7-6 | NA | NA | TGTGCCAGCAGCTCGAGCGGGTTAGAGACCCAGTACTTC | CASSSSGLETQYF
TRBJ2-7 | TRBV5-5 | once | NA | TGTGCCAGCAGCTTGGGACTTTACTACGAGCAGTACTTC | CASSLGLYYEQYF
TRBJ2-7 | TRBV15 | once | NA | TGTGCCACCAGCAGAGATTCTGACTCCTCATTCTACGAGCAGTACTTC | CATSRDSDSSFYEQYF
TRBJ2-1 | TRBV21-1 | NA | NA | TGTGCCAGCAGCAAACAGGGACTACCACCACATTTGGATGAGCAGTTCTTC | CASSKQGLPPHLDEQFF
TRBJ1-5 | TRBV19 | NA | NA | TGTGCCAGTAGTATTCCCCTTCGGAGGGGCGGCAATCAGCCCCAGCATTTT | CASSIPLRRGGNQPQHF
TRBJ2-6 | TRBV25-1 | NA | NA | TGTGCCAGCAGTGAGATGATCTCTGGGGCCAACGTCCTGACTTTC | CASSEMISGANVLTF
TRBJ2-3 | TRBV5-4 | once | NA | TGTGCCAGCAGCCAGGATACAGATACGCAGTATTTT | CASSQDTDTQYF
TRBJ1-4 | TRBV9 | NA | NA | TGTGCCAGCAGCCCTCCCGGGGACCGGGACGAAAAACTGTTTTTT | CASSPPGDRDEKLFF
TRBJ1-4 | TRBV5-1 | NA | NA | TGCGCCAGCAGCCCGGACGCCGGACTTAATGAAAAACTGTTTTTT | CASSPDAGLNEKLFF
TRBJ1-5 | TRBV28 | NA | NA | TGTGCCAGCAGTTTTCCGCAGCTACATCAGCCCCAGCATTTT | CASSFPQLHQPQHF